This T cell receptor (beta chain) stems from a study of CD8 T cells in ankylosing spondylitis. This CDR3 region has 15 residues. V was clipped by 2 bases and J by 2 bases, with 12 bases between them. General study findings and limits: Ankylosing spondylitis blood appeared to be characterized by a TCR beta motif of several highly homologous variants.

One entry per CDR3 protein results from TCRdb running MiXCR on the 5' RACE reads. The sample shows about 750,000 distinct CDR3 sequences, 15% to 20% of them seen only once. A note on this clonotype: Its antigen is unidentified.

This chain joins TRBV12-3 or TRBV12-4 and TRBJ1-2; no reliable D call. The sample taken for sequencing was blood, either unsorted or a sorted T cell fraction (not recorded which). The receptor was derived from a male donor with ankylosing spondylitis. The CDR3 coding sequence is TGTGCCAGCAGTTTAATTCCGGGGTTAAACTATGGCTACACCTTC. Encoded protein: CASSLIPGLNYGYTF.